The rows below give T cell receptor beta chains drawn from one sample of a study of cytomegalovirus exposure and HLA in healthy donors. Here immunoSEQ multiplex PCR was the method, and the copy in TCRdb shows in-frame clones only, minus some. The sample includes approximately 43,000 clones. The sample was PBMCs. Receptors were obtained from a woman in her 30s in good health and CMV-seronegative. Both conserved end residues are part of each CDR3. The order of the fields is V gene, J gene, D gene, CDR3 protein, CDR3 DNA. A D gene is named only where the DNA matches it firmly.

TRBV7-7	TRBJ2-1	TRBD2	CASSLEAGVGEQFF	TGTGCCAGCAGCTTAGAAGCGGGAGTAGGTGAGCAGTTCTTC
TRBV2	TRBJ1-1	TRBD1	CASRTDRATEAFF	TGTGCCAGCAGAACGGACAGGGCCACTGAAGCTTTCTTT
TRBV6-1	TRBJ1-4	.	CASSPKGGGEKLFF	TGTGCCAGCAGTCCCAAGGGGGGGGGCGAAAAACTGTTTTTT
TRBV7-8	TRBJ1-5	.	CASSLVSQQGPQHF	TGTGCCAGCAGCTTAGTGTCCCAGCAGGGGCCCCAGCATTTT
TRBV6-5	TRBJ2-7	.	CASRETVSYEQYF	TGTGCCAGCAGGGAGACAGTTTCCTACGAGCAGTACTTC
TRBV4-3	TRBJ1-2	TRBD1	CASSRVTGGGYGYTF	TGCGCCAGCAGCCGAGTAACAGGGGGAGGGTATGGCTACACCTTC
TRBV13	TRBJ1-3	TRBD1	CASSLGDRAGNTIYF	TGTGCCAGCAGCTTAGGGGACAGGGCTGGAAACACCATATATTTT
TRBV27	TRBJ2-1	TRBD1	CATGGWAYNEQFF	TGTGCCACAGGGGGCTGGGCCTACAATGAGCAGTTCTTC
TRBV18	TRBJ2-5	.	CASSYSAQETQYF	TGTGCCAGCTCATACAGTGCCCAAGAGACCCAGTACTTC
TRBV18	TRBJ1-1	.	CASSPLGQGNTEAFF	TGTGCCAGCTCACCATTGGGGCAGGGGAACACTGAAGCTTTCTTT
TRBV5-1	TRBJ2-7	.	CASSLFPQGSAGTYEQYF	TGCGCCAGCAGCTTGTTTCCGCAGGGCTCGGCGGGGACCTACGAGCAGTACTTC
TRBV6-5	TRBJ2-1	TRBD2	CASSYSIASGYNEQFF	TGTGCCAGCAGTTACTCGATAGCTAGCGGATACAATGAGCAGTTCTTC
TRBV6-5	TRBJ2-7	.	CASSYSLKAGEQYF	TGTGCCAGCAGTTACTCGTTGAAGGCGGGCGAGCAGTACTTC
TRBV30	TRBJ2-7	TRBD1	CAWSAGTGTYEQYF	TGTGCCTGGAGTGCAGGGACAGGGACCTACGAGCAGTACTTC
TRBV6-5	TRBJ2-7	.	CASRMTREGGEQYF	TGTGCCAGCAGGATGACTAGAGAGGGGGGGGAGCAGTACTTC
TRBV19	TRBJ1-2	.	CASSNSRGYYGYTF	TGTGCCAGTAGTAATTCGCGGGGGTACTATGGCTACACCTTC
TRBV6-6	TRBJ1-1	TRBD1	CASITGGVTEAFF	TGTGCCAGCATCACAGGGGGCGTCACTGAAGCTTTCTTT
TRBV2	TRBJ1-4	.	CASIYRVGNEKLFF	TGTGCCAGCATCTACAGGGTCGGGAATGAAAAACTGTTTTTT
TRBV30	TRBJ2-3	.	CAWSQGGTDTQYF	TGTGCCTGGAGTCAGGGAGGTACAGATACGCAGTATTTT
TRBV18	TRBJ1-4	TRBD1	CASSPNRGDEKLFF	TGTGCCAGCTCACCAAACAGGGGGGATGAAAAACTGTTTTTT
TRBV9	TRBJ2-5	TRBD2	CASSVGGRAGSETQYF	TGTGCCAGCAGCGTCGGCGGGAGGGCCGGTTCAGAGACCCAGTACTTC
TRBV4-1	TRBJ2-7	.	CASSSTDYEQYF	TGCGCCAGCTCTTCTACAGACTACGAGCAGTACTTC
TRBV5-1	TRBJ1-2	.	CASSLAVVDYGYTF	TGCGCCAGCAGCTTGGCGGTGGTCGACTATGGCTACACCTTC
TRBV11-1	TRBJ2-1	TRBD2	CASSLGLAGGDNEQFF	TGTGCCAGCAGCCTCGGACTAGCGGGAGGCGACAATGAGCAGTTCTTC
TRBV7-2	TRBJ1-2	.	CASSPRERVGFHGYTF	TGTGCCAGCAGCCCCCGGGAGAGGGTAGGGTTCCATGGCTACACCTTC
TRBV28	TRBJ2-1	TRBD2	CASSRSLAGSYNEQFF	TGTGCCAGCAGTCGATCACTAGCGGGGTCCTACAATGAGCAGTTCTTC
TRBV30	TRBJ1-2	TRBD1	CAWSIGQANYGYTF	TGTGCCTGGAGCATCGGACAGGCTAACTATGGCTACACCTTC
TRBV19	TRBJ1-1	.	CASANGGTEAFF	TGTGCCAGTGCCAATGGCGGAACTGAAGCTTTCTTT
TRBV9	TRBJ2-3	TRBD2	CASSRGTSGRTGTDTQYF	TGTGCCAGCAGCCGAGGGACTAGCGGGAGAACTGGCACAGATACGCAGTATTTT
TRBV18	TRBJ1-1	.	CASSPYTGTTNTEAFF	TGTGCCAGCTCACCATATACAGGCACAACGAACACTGAAGCTTTCTTT